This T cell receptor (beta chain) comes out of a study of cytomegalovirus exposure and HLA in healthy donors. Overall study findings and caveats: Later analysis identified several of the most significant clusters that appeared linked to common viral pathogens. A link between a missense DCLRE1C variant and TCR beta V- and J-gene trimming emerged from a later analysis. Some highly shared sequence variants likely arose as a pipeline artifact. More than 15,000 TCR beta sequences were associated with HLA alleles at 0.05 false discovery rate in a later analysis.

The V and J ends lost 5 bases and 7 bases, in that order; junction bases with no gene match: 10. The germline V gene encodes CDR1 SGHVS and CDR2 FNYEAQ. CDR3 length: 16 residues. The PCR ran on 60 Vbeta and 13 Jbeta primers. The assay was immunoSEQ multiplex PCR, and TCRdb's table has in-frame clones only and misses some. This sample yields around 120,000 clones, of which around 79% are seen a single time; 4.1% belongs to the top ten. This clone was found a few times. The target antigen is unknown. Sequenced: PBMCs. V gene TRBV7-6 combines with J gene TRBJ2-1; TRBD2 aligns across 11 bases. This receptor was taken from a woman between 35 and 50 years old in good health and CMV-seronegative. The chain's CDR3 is CASSLGPGLAENEQFF. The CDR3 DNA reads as TGTGCCAGCAGCCTTGGACCGGGACTAGCGGAAAATGAGCAGTTCTTC.